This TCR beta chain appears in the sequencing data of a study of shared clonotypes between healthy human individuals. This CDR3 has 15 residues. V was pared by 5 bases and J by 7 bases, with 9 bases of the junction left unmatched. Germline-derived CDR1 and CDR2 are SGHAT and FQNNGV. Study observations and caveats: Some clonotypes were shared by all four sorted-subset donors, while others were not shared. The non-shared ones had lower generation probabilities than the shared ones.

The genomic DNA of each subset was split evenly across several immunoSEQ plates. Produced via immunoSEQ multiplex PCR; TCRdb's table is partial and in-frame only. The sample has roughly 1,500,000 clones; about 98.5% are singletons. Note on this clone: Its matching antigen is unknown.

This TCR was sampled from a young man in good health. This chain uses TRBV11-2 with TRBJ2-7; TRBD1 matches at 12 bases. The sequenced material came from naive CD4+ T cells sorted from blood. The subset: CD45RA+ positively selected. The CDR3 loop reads CASSLMGQGAGEQYF. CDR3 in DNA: TGTGCCAGCAGCCTAATGGGACAGGGGGCGGGGGAGCAGTACTTC.